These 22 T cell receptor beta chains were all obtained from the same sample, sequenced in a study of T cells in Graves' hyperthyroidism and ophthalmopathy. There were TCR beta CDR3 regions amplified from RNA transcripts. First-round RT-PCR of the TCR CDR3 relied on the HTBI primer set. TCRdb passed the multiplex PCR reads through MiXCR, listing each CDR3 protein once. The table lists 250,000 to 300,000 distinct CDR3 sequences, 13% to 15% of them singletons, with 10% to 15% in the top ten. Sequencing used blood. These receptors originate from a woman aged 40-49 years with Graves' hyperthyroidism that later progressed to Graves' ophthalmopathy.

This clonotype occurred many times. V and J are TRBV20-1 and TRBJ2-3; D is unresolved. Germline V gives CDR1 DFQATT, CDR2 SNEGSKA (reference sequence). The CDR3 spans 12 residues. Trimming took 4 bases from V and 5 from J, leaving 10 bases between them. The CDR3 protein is CSATSRRDTQYF. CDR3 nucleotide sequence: TGCAGTGCTACCTCCCGTAGAGATACGCAGTATTTT.

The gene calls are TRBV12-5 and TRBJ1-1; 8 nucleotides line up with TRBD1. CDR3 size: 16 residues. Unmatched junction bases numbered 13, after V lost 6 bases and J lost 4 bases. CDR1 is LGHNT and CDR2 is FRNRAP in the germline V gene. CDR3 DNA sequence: TGTGCTAGTGGGCCCGGTCAGGGGGCTGTGGGCACTGAAGCTTTCTTT. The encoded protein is CASGPGQGAVGTEAFF.

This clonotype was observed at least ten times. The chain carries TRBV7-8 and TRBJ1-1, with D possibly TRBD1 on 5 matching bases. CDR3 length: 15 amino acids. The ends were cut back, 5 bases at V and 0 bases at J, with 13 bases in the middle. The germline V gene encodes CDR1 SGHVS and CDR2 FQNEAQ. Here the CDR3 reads CASSPSGTLNTEAFF. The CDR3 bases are TGTGCCAGCAGCCCAAGCGGGACCCTGAACACTGAAGCTTTCTTT.

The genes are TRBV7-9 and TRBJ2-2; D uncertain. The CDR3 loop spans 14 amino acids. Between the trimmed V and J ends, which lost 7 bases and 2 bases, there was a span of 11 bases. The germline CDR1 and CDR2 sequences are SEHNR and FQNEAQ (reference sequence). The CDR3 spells CASTPRSNTGELFF. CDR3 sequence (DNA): TGTGCCAGCACCCCGAGGTCTAACACCGGGGAGCTGTTTTTT.

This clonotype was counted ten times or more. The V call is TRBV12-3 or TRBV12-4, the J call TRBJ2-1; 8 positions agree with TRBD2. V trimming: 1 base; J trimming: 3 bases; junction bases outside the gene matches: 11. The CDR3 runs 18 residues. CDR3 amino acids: CASSLGREARKNYNEQFF. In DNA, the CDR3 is TGTGCCAGCAGTTTAGGGCGGGAGGCCCGAAAGAACTACAATGAGCAGTTCTTC.

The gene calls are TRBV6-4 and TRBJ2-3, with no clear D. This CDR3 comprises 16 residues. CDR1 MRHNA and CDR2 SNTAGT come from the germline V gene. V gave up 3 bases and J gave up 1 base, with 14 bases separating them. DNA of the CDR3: TGTGCCAGCAGTGAATCGGTGGGATATGGCACAGATACGCAGTATTTT. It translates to CASSESVGYGTDTQYF.

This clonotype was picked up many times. The CDR3 here is CASSLGGGGSYNEQFF. The DNA for the CDR3 is TGTGCCAGCAGCTTAGGAGGGGGAGGATCTTACAATGAGCAGTTCTTC. This sequence joins TRBV11-3 and TRBJ2-1, with D perhaps being TRBD1 or TRBD2 (6 bases each). This CDR3 is 16 amino acids long. V was pared by 1 base and J by 4 bases, with 14 bases between. Germline V lookup: CDR1 SGHNT, CDR2 YENEEA.

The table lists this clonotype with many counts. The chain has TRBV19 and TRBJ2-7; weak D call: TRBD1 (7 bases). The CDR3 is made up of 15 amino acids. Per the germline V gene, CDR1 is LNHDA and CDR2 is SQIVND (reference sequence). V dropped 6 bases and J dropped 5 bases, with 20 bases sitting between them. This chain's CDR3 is CASSLTRTGRNEQYF. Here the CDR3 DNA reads TGTGCCAGTAGCCTGACTAGGACAGGCAGGAACGAGCAGTACTTC.

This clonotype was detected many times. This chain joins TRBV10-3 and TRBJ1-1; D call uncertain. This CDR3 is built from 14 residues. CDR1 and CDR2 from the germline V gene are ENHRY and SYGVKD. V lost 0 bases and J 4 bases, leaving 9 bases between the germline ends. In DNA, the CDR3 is TGTGCCATCAGTGAGTCGGGTTTAGGCACTGAAGCTTTCTTT. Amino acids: CAISESGLGTEAFF.

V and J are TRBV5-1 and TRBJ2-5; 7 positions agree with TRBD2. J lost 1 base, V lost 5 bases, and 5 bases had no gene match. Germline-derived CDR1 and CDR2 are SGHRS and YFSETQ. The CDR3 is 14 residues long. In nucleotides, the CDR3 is TGCGCCAGCAGGCCAGGGACTACCCAAGAGACCCAGTACTTC. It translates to CASRPGTTQETQYF.

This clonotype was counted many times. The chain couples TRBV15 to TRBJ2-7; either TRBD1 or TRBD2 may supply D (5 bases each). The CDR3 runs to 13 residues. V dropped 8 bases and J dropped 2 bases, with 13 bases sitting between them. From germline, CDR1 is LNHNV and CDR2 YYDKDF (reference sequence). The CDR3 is CATSLGRTYEQYF. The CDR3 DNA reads TGTGCCACCTCGTTGGGACGAACCTACGAGCAGTACTTC. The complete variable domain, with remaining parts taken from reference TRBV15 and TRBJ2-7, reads DAMVIQNPRYQVTQFGKPVTLSCSQTLNHNVMYWYQQKSSQAPKLLFHYYDKDFNNEADTPDNFQSRRPNTSFCFLDIRSPGLGDTAMYLCATSLGRTYEQYFGPGTRLTVT.

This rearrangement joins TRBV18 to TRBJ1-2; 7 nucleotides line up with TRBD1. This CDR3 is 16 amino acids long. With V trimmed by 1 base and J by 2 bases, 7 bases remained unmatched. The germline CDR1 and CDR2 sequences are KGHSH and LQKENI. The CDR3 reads CASSPLYQGGNYGYTF. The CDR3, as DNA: TGTGCCAGCTCACCACTCTACCAGGGGGGAAACTATGGCTACACCTTC.

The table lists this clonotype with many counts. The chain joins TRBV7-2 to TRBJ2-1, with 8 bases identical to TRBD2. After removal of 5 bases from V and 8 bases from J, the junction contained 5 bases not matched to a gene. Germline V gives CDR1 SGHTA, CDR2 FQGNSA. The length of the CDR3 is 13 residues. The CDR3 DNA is TGTGCCAGCAGCCGGACTAGCTCAGATGAGCAGTTCTTC. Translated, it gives CASSRTSSDEQFF.

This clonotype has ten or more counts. The CDR3 spells CASSSGMGGYEQYF. CDR3 nucleotides: TGTGCCAGCAGCTCGGGGATGGGGGGTTACGAGCAGTACTTC. The rearrangement links TRBV11-2 to TRBJ2-7; D is possibly TRBD2 (6 bases). This CDR3 has 14 residues. Germline CDR1 is SGHAT and CDR2 is FQNNGV. The V end was cut by 4 bases, the J end by 4 bases, with 14 bases between.

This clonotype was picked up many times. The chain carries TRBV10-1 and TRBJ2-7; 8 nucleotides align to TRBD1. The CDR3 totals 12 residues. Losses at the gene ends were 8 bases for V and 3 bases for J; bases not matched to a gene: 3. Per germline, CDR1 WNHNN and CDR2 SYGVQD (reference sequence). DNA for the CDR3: TGCGCCAGCCGCGACAGGGGCTACGAGCAGTACTTC. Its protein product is CASRDRGYEQYF.

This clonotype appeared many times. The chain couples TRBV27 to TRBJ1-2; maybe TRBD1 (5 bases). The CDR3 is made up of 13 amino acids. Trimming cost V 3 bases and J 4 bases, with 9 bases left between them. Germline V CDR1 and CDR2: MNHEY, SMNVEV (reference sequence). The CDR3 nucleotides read TGTGCCAGCAGTTTGGGGGTCTTCTATGGCTACACCTTC. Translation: CASSLGVFYGYTF.

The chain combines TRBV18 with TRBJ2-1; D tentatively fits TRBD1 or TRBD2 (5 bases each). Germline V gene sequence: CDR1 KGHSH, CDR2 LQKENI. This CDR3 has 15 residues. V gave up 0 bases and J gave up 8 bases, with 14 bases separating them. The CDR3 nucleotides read TGTGCCAGCTCACCACCGGCGGGCCGGGGCCATGAGCAGTTCTTC. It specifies CASSPPAGRGHEQFF. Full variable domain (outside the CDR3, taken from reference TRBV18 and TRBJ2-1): NAGVMQNPRHLVRRRGQEARLRCSPMKGHSHVYWYRQLPEEGLKFMVYLQKENIIDESGMPKERFSAEFPKEGPSILRIQQVVRGDSAAYFCASSPPAGRGHEQFFGPGTRLTVL.

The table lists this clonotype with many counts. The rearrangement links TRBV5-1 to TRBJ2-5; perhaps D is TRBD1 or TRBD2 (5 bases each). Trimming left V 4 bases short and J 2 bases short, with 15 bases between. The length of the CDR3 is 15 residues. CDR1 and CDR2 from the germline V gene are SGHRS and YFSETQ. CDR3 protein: CASSPSIWGQETQYF. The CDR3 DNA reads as TGCGCCAGCAGCCCTAGTATCTGGGGGCAAGAGACCCAGTACTTC.

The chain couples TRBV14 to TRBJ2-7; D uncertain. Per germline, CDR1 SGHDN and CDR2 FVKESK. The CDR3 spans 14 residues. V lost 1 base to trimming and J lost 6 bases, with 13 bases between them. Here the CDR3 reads CASSQVVGWGEQYF. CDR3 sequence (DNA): TGTGCCAGCAGCCAAGTGGTGGGGTGGGGCGAGCAGTACTTC.

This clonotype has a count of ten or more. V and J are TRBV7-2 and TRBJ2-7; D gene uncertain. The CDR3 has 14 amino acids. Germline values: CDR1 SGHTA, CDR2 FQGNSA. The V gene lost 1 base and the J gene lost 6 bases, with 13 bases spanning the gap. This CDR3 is CASSLVQAVGEQYF. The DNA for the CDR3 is TGTGCCAGCAGCTTAGTGCAGGCGGTTGGCGAGCAGTACTTC. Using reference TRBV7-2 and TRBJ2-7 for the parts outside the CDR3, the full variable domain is GAGVSQSPSNKVTEKGKDVELRCDPISGHTALYWYRQSLGQGLEFLIYFQGNSAPDKSGLPSDRFSAERTGGSVSTLTIQRTQQEDSAVYLCASSLVQAVGEQYFGPGTRLTVT.

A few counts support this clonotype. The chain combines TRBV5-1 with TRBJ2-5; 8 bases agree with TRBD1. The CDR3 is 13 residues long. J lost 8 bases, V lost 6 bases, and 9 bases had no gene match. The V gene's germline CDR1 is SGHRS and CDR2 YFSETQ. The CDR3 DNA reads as TGCGCCAGCACCTTCGGGGACAGGAAAACCCAGTACTTC. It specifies CASTFGDRKTQYF.

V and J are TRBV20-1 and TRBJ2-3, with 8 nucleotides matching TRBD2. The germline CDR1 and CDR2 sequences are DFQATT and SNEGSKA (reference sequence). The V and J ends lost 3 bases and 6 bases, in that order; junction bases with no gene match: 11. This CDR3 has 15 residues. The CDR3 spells CSASNLREGLDTQYF. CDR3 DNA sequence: TGCAGTGCTAGTAATCTACGGGAGGGCCTGGATACGCAGTATTTT.